This T cell receptor beta chain was identified in a study of blood T cell repertoires in COVID-19. For the study at large: Material from acute and convalescent COVID-19 was sourced from the United States, Italy and Spain. PBMCs, B-cell-depleted T cells, or T cells provided the cDNA or gDNA that made up the material.

Germline values: CDR1 KGHDR, CDR2 SFDVKD. V lost 5 bases to trimming and J lost 5 bases; unmatched junction nucleotides: 9. CDR3 length: 15 residues. The authors' processing: By means of reference gene primer amplification, nucleated cell counts were estimated. This table comes from immunoSEQ multiplex PCR, and its TCRdb copy is limited to in-frame clones, with some not included. V, J and clone size derive from that table, while D and trimming were established from the DNA sequence. This table holds around 200,000 clones, about 80% found once. The source of this sequence is a man between 45 and 60 years old with active or convalescent COVID-19. The chain carries TRBV24-1 and TRBJ2-7, with 9 bases fitting TRBD1. The sequenced material came from peripheral blood. In DNA form, the CDR3 reads TGTGCCACCAGTGGCGCCCTGGGACAGGGCCACGAGCAGTACTTC. Amino acid sequence: CATSGALGQGHEQYF.